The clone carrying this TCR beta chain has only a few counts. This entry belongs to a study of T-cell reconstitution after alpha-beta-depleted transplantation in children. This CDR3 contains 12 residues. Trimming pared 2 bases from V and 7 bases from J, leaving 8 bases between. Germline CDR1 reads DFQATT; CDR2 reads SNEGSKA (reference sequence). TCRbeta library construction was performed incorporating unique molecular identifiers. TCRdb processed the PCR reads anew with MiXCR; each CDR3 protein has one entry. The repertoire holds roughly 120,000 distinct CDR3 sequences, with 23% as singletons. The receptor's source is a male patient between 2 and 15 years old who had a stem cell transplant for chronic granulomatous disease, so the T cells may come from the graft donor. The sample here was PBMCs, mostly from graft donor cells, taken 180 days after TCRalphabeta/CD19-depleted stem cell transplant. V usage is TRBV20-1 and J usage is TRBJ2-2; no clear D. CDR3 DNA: TGCAGTGCTAGACGTCCGGGCGGGGAGCTGTTTTTT. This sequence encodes CSARRPGGELFF.